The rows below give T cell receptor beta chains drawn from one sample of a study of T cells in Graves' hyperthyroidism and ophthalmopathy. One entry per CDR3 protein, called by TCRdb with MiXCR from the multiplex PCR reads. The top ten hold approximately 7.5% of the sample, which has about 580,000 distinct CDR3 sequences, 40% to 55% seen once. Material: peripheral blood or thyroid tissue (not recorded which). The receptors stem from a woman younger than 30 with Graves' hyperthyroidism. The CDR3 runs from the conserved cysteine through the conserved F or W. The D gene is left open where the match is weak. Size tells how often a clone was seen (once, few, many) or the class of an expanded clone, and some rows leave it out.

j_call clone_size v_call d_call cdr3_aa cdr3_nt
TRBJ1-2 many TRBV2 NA CASSETGPLGGYTF TGTGCCAGCAGTGAAACCGGGCCCCTCGGGGGCTACACCTTC
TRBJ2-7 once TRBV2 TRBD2 CASSELAGADTGELYF TGTGCCAGCAGTGAATTAGCGGGAGCGGACACCGGGGAGCTGTACTTC
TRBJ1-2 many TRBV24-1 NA CATSDPAGSNYGYTF TGTGCCACCAGTGATCCGGCAGGTTCTAACTATGGCTACACCTTC
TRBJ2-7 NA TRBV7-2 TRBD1 CASSLAGTEVYEQYF TGTGCCAGCAGCTTAGCCGGGACAGAGGTATACGAGCAGTACTTC
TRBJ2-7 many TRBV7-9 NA CASSLFGLTYEQYF TGTGCCAGCAGCCTCTTTGGGCTCACTTACGAGCAGTACTTC
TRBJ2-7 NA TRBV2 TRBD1 CASIAGGKADNPSYEQYF TGTGCCAGCATAGCAGGGGGCAAGGCGGACAACCCCTCCTACGAGCAGTACTTC
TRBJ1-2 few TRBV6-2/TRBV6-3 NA CASSEEGTPGYTF TGTGCCAGCAGTGAAGAGGGGACGCCTGGCTACACCTTC
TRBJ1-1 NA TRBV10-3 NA CAINSAIFNTEAFF TGTGCCATCAACTCGGCCATTTTCAACACTGAAGCTTTCTTT
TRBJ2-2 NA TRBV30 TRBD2 CAWTPFSGLLNTGELFF TGTGCCTGGACCCCATTTTCGGGACTACTTAACACCGGGGAGCTGTTTTTT
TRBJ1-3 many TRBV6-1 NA CASSESYGNTIYF TGTGCCAGCAGTGAATCGTATGGAAACACCATATATTTT
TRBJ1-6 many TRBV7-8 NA CASSLGSSYNSPLHF TGTGCCAGCAGCTTAGGAAGCTCCTATAATTCACCCCTCCACTTT
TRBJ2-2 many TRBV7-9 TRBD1 CASGFGTNRGQTGELFF TGTGCCAGCGGATTTGGGACAAACAGGGGGCAGACCGGGGAGCTGTTTTTT
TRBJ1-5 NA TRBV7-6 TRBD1 CASSRGDRADNQPQHF TGTGCCAGCAGCAGGGGGGACAGGGCGGACAATCAGCCCCAGCATTTT
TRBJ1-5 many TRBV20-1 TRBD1 CSARTGVGQPQHF TGCAGTGCTAGGACAGGGGTTGGTCAGCCCCAGCATTTT
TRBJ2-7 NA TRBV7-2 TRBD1 CASSPDPRTGVEQYF TGTGCCAGCAGCCCGGACCCGAGGACAGGGGTCGAGCAGTACTTC
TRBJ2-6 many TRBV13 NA CASSLRGSGANVLTF TGTGCCAGCAGCTTAAGGGGCTCTGGGGCCAACGTCCTGACTTTC
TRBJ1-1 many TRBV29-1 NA CSVRALNTEAFF TGCAGCGTTCGGGCGTTGAACACTGAAGCTTTCTTT
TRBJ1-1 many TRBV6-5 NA CASSYFAGMNTEAFF TGTGCCAGCAGTTACTTCGCGGGGATGAACACTGAAGCTTTCTTT
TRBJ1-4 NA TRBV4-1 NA CASSQDMGGEKLFF TGCGCCAGCAGCCAAGATATGGGGGGTGAAAAACTGTTTTTT
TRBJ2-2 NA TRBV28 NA CASTTESRGSTGELFF TGTGCCAGCACTACGGAGAGCAGGGGATCCACCGGGGAGCTGTTTTTT